Sequencing of this T cell receptor (beta chain) was carried out in a study of blood T cell repertoires in COVID-19. At the level of the study: The United States, Italy and Spain supplied acute and convalescent COVID-19 samples. T cells, B-cell-depleted T cells, or PBMCs supplied cDNA or gDNA.

The authors' processing: Amplification with reference gene primers provided the estimates of nucleated cell counts. The repertoire was sequenced with immunoSEQ multiplex PCR; TCRdb's copy has only in-frame clones and lacks some. V and J calls and clone size are those listed in that table; D and trimming were worked out from the DNA. The table has approximately 50,000 clones, 85% seen once. Germline V gene lookup returns CDR1 MNHEY and CDR2 SVGAGI. V gave up 6 bases and J gave up 1 base, with 12 bases separating them. The CDR3 is made up of 14 amino acids. This sequence originates from a human donor in a cohort sampled during active COVID-19. The material sequenced was peripheral blood. This chain joins TRBV6-5 and TRBJ1-1, with D possibly being TRBD1 (6 bases). CDR3: CASSLGGWNTEAFF. CDR3 in DNA: TGTGCCAGCAGCCTAGGGGGATGGAACACTGAAGCTTTCTTT.